The present entry profiles one T cell receptor (beta chain) with its context. This sample is part of a study of blood T cell repertoires in COVID-19. Using immunoSEQ multiplex PCR, the repertoire was profiled, and TCRdb retains in-frame clones only, with some absent. The sample consists of about 150,000 clones, around 89% of them appearing once. The CDR3 is 15 amino acids. V was shortened by 6 bases and J by 2 bases, with 11 bases between the two germline ends. Germline V gives CDR1 ENHRY, CDR2 SYGVKD. V is TRBV10-3 and J is TRBJ2-6; tentative D call: TRBD1 (6 bases). Material: peripheral blood. This clonotype was obtained from a man aged 60 to 75 with acute or convalescent COVID-19. CDR3 region: CAIRQGLTGANVLTF. The DNA for the CDR3 is TGTGCCATCAGACAGGGCCTTACTGGGGCCAACGTCCTGACTTTC.